The 30 T cell receptor beta chains reported below all come from one sample, sequenced in a study of spatial heterogeneity in lung cancer. The study's findings and limits: For expanded intratumoral alpha and beta TCRs, counts tracked tumor mutation counts.

These receptors lack a known antigen. TCRdb re-analysed the 5' RACE reads in MiXCR, keeping a single row per CDR3 protein. The sample holds about 5,100 distinct CDR3 sequences, approximately 6.5% seen once. Sample time point: sample taken at primary tumor resection. The specimen was lung tumor tissue, collected at surgery. Receptors were obtained from a female donor with early-stage non-small cell lung cancer.

To note about this clonotype: Little can be read into the size of this beta chain, an off-target read in a library designed for alpha chains. The V gene is TRBV6-1, the J gene TRBJ1-5; D not resolved. CDR3 size: 14 residues. Trimming left V 1 base short and J 9 bases short, with 13 bases between. Germline CDR1 MNHNS, CDR2 SASEGT. The CDR3 nucleotides read TGTGCCAGCAGTGAAGGACCCCGTCAGAGGCCCCAGCATTTT. This sequence encodes CASSEGPRQRPQHF.

This clonotype came up many times. The library was designed around alpha chains, so this beta chain is a stray read whose abundance carries little weight. The rearrangement uses TRBV7-9 and TRBJ1-5; D perhaps matches TRBD1 (5 bases). The CDR3 sequence is 14 residues long. CDR1 and CDR2 (germline): SEHNR, FQNEAQ (reference sequence). The germline V and J ends were trimmed by 3 bases and 3 bases, with 9 bases remaining between them. CDR3 region: CASSFSGSNQPQHF. The CDR3 region has the DNA TGTGCCAGCAGCTTTTCAGGGTCCAATCAGCCCCAGCATTTT.

This clonotype is termed medium-sized. This beta chain is an unintended read in a library built for alpha chains; its size means little. The chain recombines TRBV5-1 with TRBJ2-1; tentative D call: TRBD2 (7 bases). The CDR3 consists of 17 residues. Trimming took off 4 bases at V and 8 bases at J, with 25 bases between the two ends. Germline values: CDR1 SGHRS, CDR2 YFSETQ. Here the CDR3 reads CASSPGGGGSPVDEQFF. The CDR3 coding sequence is TGCGCCAGCAGCCCCGGGGGCGGGGGCTCCCCGGTCGATGAGCAGTTCTTC.

This clonotype was seen at least ten times. A library made for alpha chains picked up this beta chain off target, so its size means little. The chain has TRBV29-1 and TRBJ1-1, with D hard to call. V lost 7 bases, J lost 4 bases, and 7 bases lay in between. Germline V CDR1 and CDR2: SQVTM, ANQGSEA. The CDR3 runs 10 residues. The CDR3 loop is CSGGGTEAFF. In DNA, the CDR3 is TGCAGCGGCGGTGGCACTGAAGCTTTCTTT.

This clonotype was detected ten times or more. This beta chain is a stray read from a library made for alpha chains; its abundance is not meaningful. The chain employs TRBV6-5 and TRBJ2-2; tentative D call: TRBD1 (6 bases). Trimming removed 5 bases from V and 7 bases from J, with 11 bases in between. Germline-derived CDR1 and CDR2 are MNHEY and SVGAGI. CDR3 size: 13 residues. CDR3 DNA sequence: TGTGCCAGCAGTCGTCAGGGGAACGGGGAGCTGTTTTTT. It codes for CASSRQGNGELFF.

A note on this clonotype: This beta chain is an off-target read within a library intended for alpha chains, so its frequency means little. CDR3 sequence: CSARAFLAGTGETQYF. CDR3 DNA: TGCAGTGCTAGAGCTTTCCTAGCGGGAACAGGAGAGACCCAGTACTTC. The chain employs TRBV20-1 and TRBJ2-5, with 9 bases identical to TRBD2. Trimming cost V 1 base and J 4 bases; bases outside gene matches: 10. Germline CDR1 reads DFQATT; CDR2 reads SNEGSKA (reference sequence). CDR3 length: 16 amino acids.

This clonotype appeared many times. This beta chain represents an off-target read in a library built for alpha chains; its size is of limited meaning. This chain links TRBV29-1 with TRBJ2-3; D perhaps matches TRBD2 (6 bases). The CDR3 sequence is 15 residues long. Looked up from germline, CDR1 is SQVTM and CDR2 is ANQGSEA. V was cut by 4 bases and J by 6 bases, with 20 bases left in between. The CDR3 sequence: CSVGPPGGAIDTQYF. For the CDR3, the DNA is TGCAGCGTTGGTCCCCCAGGCGGGGCGATCGATACGCAGTATTTT.

This clonotype was observed many times. As an off-target read in a library built for alpha chains, this beta chain has a frequency of little significance. The chain joins TRBV18 to TRBJ2-3; perhaps TRBD1 as D (5 bases). The ends were cut back, 2 bases at V and 1 base at J, with 10 bases in the middle. The CDR3 has 15 amino acids. Looked up from germline, CDR1 is KGHSH and CDR2 is LQKENI. CDR3 amino acids: CASSPGEGGTDTQYF. The DNA of the CDR3 is TGTGCCAGCTCACCAGGGGAAGGGGGCACAGATACGCAGTATTTT.

This clonotype was picked up many times. Because the library targeted alpha chains, this beta chain is an off-target read whose size means little. The chain couples TRBV6-5 to TRBJ2-1; 12 bases line up with TRBD2. The junction had 7 bases not matched to a gene; V was cut back by 4 bases and J by 3 bases. The length of the CDR3 is 17 residues. Germline V gene data show CDR1 as MNHEY and CDR2 as SVGAGI. The CDR3 coding sequence is TGTGCCAGCAGTTTCTTATCACTAGCGGGGGGCTACAATGAGCAGTTCTTC. It encodes CASSFLSLAGGYNEQFF.

In its sample, this clonotype is medium-sized. This beta chain is an unintended read in a library built for alpha chains; its size means little. The chain has TRBV5-1 and TRBJ2-1, with 10 bases lining up with TRBD2. This CDR3 is 15 amino acids long. Germline assignment: CDR1 SGHRS and CDR2 YFSETQ. Trimming took 2 bases from V and 3 from J; bases not matched to a gene: 2. The chain's CDR3 is CASSFTSGNYNEQFF. The DNA for the CDR3 is TGCGCCAGCAGCTTCACTAGCGGGAACTACAATGAGCAGTTCTTC.

There are many counts of this clonotype. This beta chain is a stray read from a library made for alpha chains; its abundance is not meaningful. The genes are TRBV5-5 and TRBJ1-4, with 12 bases identical to TRBD1. The J segment lost 8 bases and the V segment lost 4 bases, leaving 6 bases of the junction unmatched. The length of the CDR3 is 15 residues. The germline V gene encodes CDR1 SGHKS and CDR2 YYEKEE (reference sequence). CDR3 DNA sequence: TGTGCCAGCAGCCTTCTCGGGACAGGGGGCGAAAAACTGTTTTTT. Residues: CASSLLGTGGEKLFF.

On this clonotype itself: This could be a read error, since a much larger clone is one nucleotide away. This beta chain turned up in a library designed for alpha chains; as an off-target read, its abundance says little. The chain recombines TRBV7-3 with TRBJ2-2, with 12 bases that match TRBD2. The CDR3 runs 15 residues. Losses at the gene ends were 5 bases for V and 10 bases for J; bases not matched to a gene: 8. Germline values: CDR1 SGHTA, CDR2 FQGTGA. CDR3 coding DNA: TGTGCCAGCAGCCCTTTGACTAGCGGGAGTGAGGAGCTGTTTTTT. Translated: CASSPLTSGSEELFF. The full variable domain, completed using reference TRBV7-3 and TRBJ2-2, is GAGVSQTPSNKVTEKGKYVELRCDPISGHTALYWYRQSLGQGPEFLIYFQGTGAADDSGLPNDRFFAVRPEGSVSTLKIQRTERGDSAVYLCASSPLTSGSEELFFGEGSRLTVL.

This clonotype qualifies as medium-sized. This beta chain turned up in a library designed for alpha chains; as an off-target read, its abundance says little. The V and J genes are TRBV7-8 and TRBJ1-5; 7 nucleotides align to TRBD1. The V gene end was trimmed by 5 bases and the J gene end by 8 bases; junction bases not matched to a gene: 9. The V gene's germline CDR1 is SGHVS and CDR2 FQNEAQ. The CDR3 consists of 14 residues. The CDR3 DNA reads TGTGCCAGCAGCGGGGGGACAGAGCTAAAGCCCCAGCATTTT. Protein product: CASSGGTELKPQHF.

This clonotype qualifies as medium-sized. Since it is a stray read in a library aimed at alpha chains, this beta chain has a size that is not meaningful. The CDR3 DNA sequence: TGCGCCAGCAAAGACCCGAACACTGAAGCTTTCTTT. This gives the protein CASKDPNTEAFF. The rearrangement links TRBV5-1 to TRBJ1-1, with no clear D. This CDR3 is built from 12 residues. Trimming pared 6 bases from V and 1 base from J, leaving 7 bases between. Per germline, CDR1 SGHRS and CDR2 YFSETQ.

This clonotype was detected many times. This beta chain is a stray read from a library made for alpha chains; its abundance is not meaningful. The chain has TRBV18 and TRBJ1-1, with D tentatively TRBD1 (5 bases). CDR3 size: 13 residues. V lost 6 bases and J 4 bases, leaving 12 bases between the germline ends. The germline gives CDR1 KGHSH, CDR2 LQKENI. CDR3 sequence: CASSQGVGTEAFF. Written as DNA, the CDR3 is TGTGCCAGCTCCCAAGGGGTGGGCACTGAAGCTTTCTTT.

In this sample, this clonotype is medium-sized. This beta chain came through as a stray read in a library set up for alpha chains, and its size says little. The chain couples TRBV2 to TRBJ1-1; a possible D gene is TRBD1 (5 bases). Germline-derived CDR1 and CDR2 are SNHLY and FYNNEI. CDR3 size: 14 residues. Trimming removed 4 bases at V and 1 base at J, with 10 bases between. In nucleotides, the CDR3 is TGTGCCAGCAGTGTCAAGGGGTGGAACACTGAAGCTTTCTTT. Translation gives CASSVKGWNTEAFF.

Concerning this clonotype: Little can be read into the size of this beta chain, an off-target read in a library designed for alpha chains. This sequence joins TRBV20-1 and TRBJ2-7; tentative D call: TRBD2 (5 bases). CDR1 is DFQATT and CDR2 is SNEGSKA in the germline V gene (reference sequence). V lost 6 bases and J lost 1, with 13 bases in between. This CDR3 is 13 amino acids long. The chain's CDR3 is CSAYAGKSYEQYV. The CDR3 DNA reads TGCAGTGCCTACGCCGGGAAATCCTACGAGCAGTACGTC.

This clonotype is labeled as medium-sized. Since the library was made to target alpha chains, this beta chain is a stray read and its abundance is not meaningful. The rearrangement uses TRBV6-1 and TRBJ1-1, with 7 bases aligning to TRBD1. The CDR3 has 13 residues. Germline V gene data show CDR1 as MNHNS and CDR2 as SASEGT. Trimming took 9 bases from V and 0 from J; bases not matched to a gene: 4. Here the CDR3 DNA reads TGTGCCAGTTTCGGGACAGTGAACACTGAAGCTTTCTTT. Its protein product is CASFGTVNTEAFF.

By its share, this clonotype is medium-sized. Being off target in a library aimed at alpha chains, this beta chain has a size of little meaning. The rearrangement links TRBV20-1 to TRBJ1-2; the D is unclear. The V gene lost 4 bases and the J gene lost 7 bases, with 10 bases spanning the gap. CDR1 and CDR2 from the germline V gene are DFQATT and SNEGSKA (reference sequence). The CDR3 has 11 residues. CDR3 nucleotides: TGCAGTGCTACCCCGGGCTCTGGCTACACCTTC. Translating it yields CSATPGSGYTF.

This clonotype has at least ten counts. Little can be read into the size of this beta chain, an off-target read in a library designed for alpha chains. The genes are TRBV5-6 and TRBJ1-2; 7 bases fit TRBD1. Unmatched junction bases numbered 30, after V lost 2 bases and J lost 8 bases. The CDR3 sequence is 21 residues long. Per germline, CDR1 SGHDT and CDR2 YYEEEE. CDR3 nucleotide sequence: TGTGCCAGCAGCTTTGTCCCGGTCCATACCAGACAGGGCCGTAAACTTGGGGGCTACACCTTC. This translates into CASSFVPVHTRQGRKLGGYTF.

This clonotype is labeled as medium-sized. Little can be read into the size of this beta chain, an off-target read in a library designed for alpha chains. This chain joins TRBV7-2 and TRBJ1-1, with 9 bases lining up with TRBD1. This CDR3 is 14 amino acids long. Unmatched junction bases numbered 9, after V lost 5 bases and J lost 8 bases. Germline CDR1 SGHTA, CDR2 FQGNSA. The CDR3 sequence: CASSTRADRGEAFF. CDR3 nucleotide sequence: TGTGCCAGCAGCACTAGGGCAGACAGGGGGGAAGCTTTCTTT.

This clonotype occurred a few times. Little can be read into the size of this beta chain, an off-target read in a library designed for alpha chains. V gene TRBV3-1 combines with J gene TRBJ2-2, with a possible D match to TRBD2 (5 bases). From germline, CDR1 is LGHDT and CDR2 YNNKEL (reference sequence). Trimming stripped 4 bases from V and 3 bases from J, with 12 bases between. The CDR3 has 15 amino acids. CDR3 bases: TGTGCCAGCAGCCCATTTATCGGGGACACCGGGGAGCTGTTTTTT. Translated: CASSPFIGDTGELFF.

This clonotype was counted at least ten times. Within a library made for alpha chains, this beta chain is off target, and its count is uninformative. The chain combines TRBV29-1 with TRBJ2-1, with 12 bases aligning to TRBD2. The CDR3 length is 13 residues. The V segment lost 7 bases and the J segment 8 bases; nucleotides outside the gene matches: 6. Germline assignment: CDR1 SQVTM and CDR2 ANQGSEA. The CDR3 region is CSALAGGPYEQFF. CDR3 DNA sequence: TGCAGCGCTCTAGCGGGGGGGCCGTATGAGCAGTTCTTC.

This clonotype counts as medium-sized (0.01 to 0.1%). This beta chain was picked up by a library intended for alpha chains and is off target, so its count carries little meaning. J is TRBJ1-1 and V is TRBV28, with a possible D match to TRBD1 (5 bases). The CDR3 is 14 residues long. V was pared by 5 bases and J by 3 bases, with 13 bases between. Germline values: CDR1 MDHEN, CDR2 SYDVKM. The chain's CDR3 is CASSPPGTDTEAFF. The CDR3 DNA follows: TGTGCCAGCAGTCCCCCCGGGACGGACACTGAAGCTTTCTTT.

This clonotype is labeled medium-sized. As an off-target read in a library built for alpha chains, this beta chain has a frequency of little significance. The rearrangement links TRBV9 to TRBJ2-5, with 12 bases that match TRBD2. After removal of 0 bases from V and 2 bases from J, the junction contained 2 bases not matched to a gene. The CDR3 is 16 residues long. The V gene's germline CDR1 is SGDLS and CDR2 YYNGEE. CDR3 nucleotides: TGTGCCAGCAGCGTAGGGCTAGCGGGAGGGCAAGAGACCCAGTACTTC. This sequence encodes CASSVGLAGGQETQYF. The complete variable domain, with remaining parts taken from reference TRBV9 and TRBJ2-5, reads DSGVTQTPKHLITATGQRVTLRCSPRSGDLSVYWYQQSLDQGLQFLIQYYNGEERAKGNILERFSAQQFPDLHSELNLSSLELGDSALYFCASSVGLAGGQETQYFGPGTRLLVL.

Ten or more counts support this clonotype. In a library made to pick up alpha chains, this beta chain is a stray read with a size that means little. V gene TRBV20-1 combines with J gene TRBJ1-5, with D possibly matching TRBD1 (6 bases). The CDR3 has 15 residues. Germline lookup yields CDR1 DFQATT and CDR2 SNEGSKA (reference sequence). V was pared by 4 bases and J by 2 bases, with 15 bases between. The CDR3 bases are TGCAGTGCTATAGACAGGCGTGGAGGCAATCAGCCCCAGCATTTT. Translating gives CSAIDRRGGNQPQHF.

This clonotype is medium-sized. A library made for alpha chains picked up this beta chain off target, so its size means little. The rearrangement uses TRBV4-1 and TRBJ1-1; maybe TRBD1 (5 bases). Germline CDR1 and CDR2: MGHRA and YSYEKL. V gave up 0 bases and J gave up 3 bases, with 8 bases separating them. The CDR3 has 14 amino acids. The CDR3 here is CASSQDRADTEAFF. The CDR3 nucleotides are TGCGCCAGCAGCCAAGACAGGGCGGACACTGAAGCTTTCTTT.

This clonotype was detected many times. Since the library was made to target alpha chains, this beta chain is a stray read and its abundance is not meaningful. The chain has TRBV29-1 and TRBJ1-2, with a tentative D call TRBD1 (5 bases). CDR3 length: 13 residues. Germline lookup yields CDR1 SQVTM and CDR2 ANQGSEA. V dropped 4 bases and J dropped 5 bases, with 14 bases sitting between them. This chain's CDR3 is CSVGGVELYGYTF. The CDR3 DNA sequence: TGCAGCGTTGGGGGGGTTGAGCTGTATGGCTACACCTTC.

This clonotype was recorded many times. Since the library was made to target alpha chains, this beta chain is a stray read and its abundance is not meaningful. V gene TRBV7-3 combines with J gene TRBJ2-1; 11 nucleotides agree with TRBD2. The CDR3 has 15 residues. Germline trimming cut 5 bases from V and 8 bases from J; bases unmatched to any gene: 8. Germline values: CDR1 SGHTA, CDR2 FQGTGA. DNA for the CDR3: TGTGCCAGCAGCCAAGGGCTAGCGGGAGGTGATGAGCAGTTCTTC. Residues: CASSQGLAGGDEQFF.

This clonotype was observed many times. The library was prepared for alpha chains; this beta chain is a stray read, so its frequency means little. The chain has TRBV27 and TRBJ1-5; the match to TRBD1 covers 9 bases. This CDR3 contains 15 residues. Germline values: CDR1 MNHEY, CDR2 SMNVEV (reference sequence). J was trimmed by 5 bases and V by 5 bases; bases with no gene match: 7. CDR3 amino acids: CASSRRDRADQPQHF. The CDR3 region has the DNA TGTGCCAGCAGTCGCCGGGACAGGGCCGATCAGCCCCAGCATTTT.